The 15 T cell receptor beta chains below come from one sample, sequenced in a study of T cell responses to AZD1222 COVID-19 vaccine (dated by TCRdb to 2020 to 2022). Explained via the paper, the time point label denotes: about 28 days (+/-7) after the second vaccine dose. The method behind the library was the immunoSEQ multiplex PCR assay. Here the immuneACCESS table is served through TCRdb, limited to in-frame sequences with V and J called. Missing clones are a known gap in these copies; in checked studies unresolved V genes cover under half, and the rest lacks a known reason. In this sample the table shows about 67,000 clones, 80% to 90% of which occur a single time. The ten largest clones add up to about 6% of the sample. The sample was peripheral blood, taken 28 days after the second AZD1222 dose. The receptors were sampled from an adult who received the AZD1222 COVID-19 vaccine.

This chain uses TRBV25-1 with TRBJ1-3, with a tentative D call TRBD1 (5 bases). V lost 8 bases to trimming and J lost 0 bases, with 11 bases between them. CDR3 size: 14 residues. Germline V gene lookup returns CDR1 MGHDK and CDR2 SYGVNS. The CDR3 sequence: CASGVGGSGNTIYF. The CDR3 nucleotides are TGTGCCAGCGGAGTTGGGGGCTCTGGAAACACCATATATTTT.

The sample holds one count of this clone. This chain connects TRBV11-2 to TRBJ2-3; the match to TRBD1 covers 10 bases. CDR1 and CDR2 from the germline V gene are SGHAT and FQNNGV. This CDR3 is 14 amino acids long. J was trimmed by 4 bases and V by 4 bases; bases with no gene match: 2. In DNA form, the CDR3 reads TGTGCCAGCAGCTCGACAGGGGGCGCAGATACGCAGTATTTT. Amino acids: CASSSTGGADTQYF.

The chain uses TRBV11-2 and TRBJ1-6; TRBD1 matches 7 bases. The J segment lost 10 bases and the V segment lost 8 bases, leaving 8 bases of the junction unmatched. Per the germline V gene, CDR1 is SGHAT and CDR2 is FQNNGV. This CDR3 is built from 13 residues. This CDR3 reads CASGDRVHSPLHF. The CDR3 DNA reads TGTGCCAGCGGAGACAGGGTTCACTCACCCCTCCACTTT.

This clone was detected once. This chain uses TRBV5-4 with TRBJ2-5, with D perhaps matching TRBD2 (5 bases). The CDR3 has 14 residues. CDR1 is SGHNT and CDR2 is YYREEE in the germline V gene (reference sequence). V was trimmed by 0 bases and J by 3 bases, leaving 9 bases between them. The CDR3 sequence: CASSLGVREETQYF. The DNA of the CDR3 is TGTGCCAGCAGCTTGGGGGTGCGGGAAGAGACCCAGTACTTC.

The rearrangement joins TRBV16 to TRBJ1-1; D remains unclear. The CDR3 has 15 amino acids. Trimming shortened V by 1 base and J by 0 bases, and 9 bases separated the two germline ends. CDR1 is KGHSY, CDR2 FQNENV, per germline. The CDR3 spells CASSQYGNMNTEAFF. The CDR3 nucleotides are TGTGCCAGCAGCCAATACGGGAACATGAACACTGAAGCTTTCTTT.

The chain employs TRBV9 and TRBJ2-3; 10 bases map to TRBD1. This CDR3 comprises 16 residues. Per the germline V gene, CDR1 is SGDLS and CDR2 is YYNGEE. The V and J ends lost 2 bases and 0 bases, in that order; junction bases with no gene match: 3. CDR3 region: CASSVGTGASTDTQYF. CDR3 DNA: TGTGCCAGCAGCGTTGGGACAGGGGCTAGCACAGATACGCAGTATTTT.

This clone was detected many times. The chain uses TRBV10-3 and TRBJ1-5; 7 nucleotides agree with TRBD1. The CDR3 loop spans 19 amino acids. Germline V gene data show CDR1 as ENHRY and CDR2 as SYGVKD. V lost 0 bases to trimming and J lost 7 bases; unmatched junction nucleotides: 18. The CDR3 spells CAISESYSRGGGAGQPQHF. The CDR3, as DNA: TGTGCCATCAGTGAGTCGTACTCACGCGGAGGGGGCGCTGGCCAGCCCCAGCATTTT.

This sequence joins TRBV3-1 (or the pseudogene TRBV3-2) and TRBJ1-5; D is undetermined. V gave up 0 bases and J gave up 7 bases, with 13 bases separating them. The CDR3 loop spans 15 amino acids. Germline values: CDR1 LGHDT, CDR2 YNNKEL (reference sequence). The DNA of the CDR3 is TGTGCCAGCAGCCAAGATTCGACCCGATTGCAGCCCCAGCATTTT. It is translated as CASSQDSTRLQPQHF.

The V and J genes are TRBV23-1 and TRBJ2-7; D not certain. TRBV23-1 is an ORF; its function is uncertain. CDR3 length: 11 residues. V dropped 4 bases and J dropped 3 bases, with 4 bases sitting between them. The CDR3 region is CASSPIYEQYF. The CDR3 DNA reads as TGCGCCAGCAGTCCTATCTACGAGCAGTACTTC.

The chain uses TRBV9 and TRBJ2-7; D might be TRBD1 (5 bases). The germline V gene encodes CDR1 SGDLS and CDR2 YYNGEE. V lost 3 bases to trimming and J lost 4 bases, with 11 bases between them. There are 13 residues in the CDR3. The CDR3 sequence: CASSGDSEYEQYF. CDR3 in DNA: TGTGCCAGCAGCGGAGACAGCGAGTACGAGCAGTACTTC.

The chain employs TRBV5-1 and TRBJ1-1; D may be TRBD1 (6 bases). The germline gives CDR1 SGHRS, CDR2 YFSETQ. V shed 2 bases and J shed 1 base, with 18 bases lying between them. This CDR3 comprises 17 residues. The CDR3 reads CASSFLGGTLPNTEAFF. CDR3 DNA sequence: TGCGCCAGCAGCTTCCTAGGGGGAACCCTCCCGAACACTGAAGCTTTCTTT.

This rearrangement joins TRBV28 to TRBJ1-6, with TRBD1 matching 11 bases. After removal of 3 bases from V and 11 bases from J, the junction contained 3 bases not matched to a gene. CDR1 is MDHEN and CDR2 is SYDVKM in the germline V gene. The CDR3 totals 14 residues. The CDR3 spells CASSLGQGGTPLHF. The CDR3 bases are TGTGCCAGCAGTTTGGGACAGGGGGGGACACCCCTCCACTTT.

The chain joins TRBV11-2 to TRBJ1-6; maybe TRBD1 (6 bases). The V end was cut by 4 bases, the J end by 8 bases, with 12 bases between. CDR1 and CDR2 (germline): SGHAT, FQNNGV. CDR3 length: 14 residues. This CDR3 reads CASSYAGADSPLHF. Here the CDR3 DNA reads TGTGCCAGCAGCTATGCAGGGGCGGATTCACCCCTCCACTTT. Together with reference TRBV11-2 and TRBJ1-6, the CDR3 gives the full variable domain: EAGVAQSPRYKIIEKRQSVAFWCNPISGHATLYWYQQILGQGPKLLIQFQNNGVVDDSQLPKDRFSAERLKGVDSTLKIQPAKLEDSAVYLCASSYAGADSPLHFGNGTRLTVT.

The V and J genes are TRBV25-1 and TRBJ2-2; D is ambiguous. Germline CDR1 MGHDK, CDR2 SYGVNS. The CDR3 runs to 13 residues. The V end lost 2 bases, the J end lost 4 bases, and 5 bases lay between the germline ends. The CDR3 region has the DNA TGTGCCAGCAGTGAAAGGTCCACCGGGGAGCTGTTTTTT. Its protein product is CASSERSTGELFF. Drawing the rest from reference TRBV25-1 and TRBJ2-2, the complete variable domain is EADIYQTPRYLVIGTGKKITLECSQTMGHDKMYWYQQDPGMELHLIHYSYGVNSTEKGDLSSESTVSRIRTEHFPLTLESARPSHTSQYLCASSERSTGELFFGEGSRLTVL.

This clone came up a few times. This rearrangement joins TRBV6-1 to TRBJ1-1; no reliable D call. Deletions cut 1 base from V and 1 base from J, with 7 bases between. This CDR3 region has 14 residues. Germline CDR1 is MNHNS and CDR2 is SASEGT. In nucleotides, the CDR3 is TGTGCCAGCAGTGAAGGGACGGAGAACACTGAAGCTTTCTTT. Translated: CASSEGTENTEAFF.